These 15 T cell receptor beta chains originate from one sample sequenced in a study of blood T cell repertoires in COVID-19. The assay was immunoSEQ multiplex PCR, and TCRdb's table has in-frame clones only and misses some. The top ten clones hold 2% to 3% of a sample with more than 200,000 clones, 70% to 90% of them seen once. Sequencing used peripheral blood. These receptors were collected from a man aged 25 to 40 with COVID-19, enrolled during active disease.

The chain carries TRBV28 and TRBJ1-3; 10 bases agree with TRBD1. Germline assignment: CDR1 MDHEN and CDR2 SYDVKM. The V and J ends lost 5 bases and 2 bases, in that order; junction bases with no gene match: 0. The CDR3 is 14 amino acids. The chain's CDR3 is CASSGQGAGNTIYF. The CDR3 DNA sequence: TGTGCCAGCAGTGGACAGGGGGCTGGAAACACCATATATTTT.

The rearrangement uses TRBV11-1 and TRBJ2-7, with TRBD2 as a possible D gene (5 bases). The germline CDR1 and CDR2 sequences are SGHAT and FQDESV (reference sequence). V was cut by 1 base and J by 12 bases, with 13 bases left in between. CDR3 length equals 12 residues. The DNA of the CDR3 is TGTGCCAGCAGCTTAGTGAACGGCGGGCGGTACTTC. Protein product: CASSLVNGGRYF. Looking up the rest from reference TRBV11-1 and TRBJ2-7 gives the full variable domain: EAEVAQSPRYKITEKSQAVAFWCDPISGHATLYWYRQILGQGPELLVQFQDESVVDDSQLPKDRFSAERLKGVDSTLKIQPAELGDSAMYLCASSLVNGGRYFGPGTRLTVT.

The chain has TRBV9 and TRBJ2-2, with 9 nucleotides matching TRBD1. This CDR3 has 15 amino acids. The V segment lost 0 bases and the J segment 5 bases; nucleotides outside the gene matches: 2. Germline lookup yields CDR1 SGDLS and CDR2 YYNGEE. CDR3 in DNA: TGTGCCAGCAGCGTAGGCGGACAGGGGACCGGGGAGCTGTTTTTT. Translated: CASSVGGQGTGELFF. The full variable domain, completed using reference TRBV9 and TRBJ2-2, is DSGVTQTPKHLITATGQRVTLRCSPRSGDLSVYWYQQSLDQGLQFLIQYYNGEERAKGNILERFSAQQFPDLHSELNLSSLELGDSALYFCASSVGGQGTGELFFGEGSRLTVL.

This clone occurred once. The rearrangement joins TRBV24-1 to TRBJ2-1; 12 bases fit TRBD2. Per germline, CDR1 KGHDR and CDR2 SFDVKD. V was pared by 4 bases and J by 8 bases, with 8 bases of the junction left unmatched. The CDR3 is 16 amino acids. Written as DNA, the CDR3 is TGTGCCACCAGTGACGTGACTAGCGGGAGCGCGGATGAGCAGTTCTTC. Translating gives CATSDVTSGSADEQFF.

The chain is built from TRBV5-1 and TRBJ1-4; no firm D call. Trimming cost V 1 base and J 0 bases, with 7 bases left between them. This CDR3 spans 15 amino acids. Germline-derived CDR1 and CDR2 are SGHRS and YFSETQ. The DNA of the CDR3 is TGCGCCAGCAGCTTGACGGTTGCAACTAATGAAAAACTGTTTTTT. Encoded protein: CASSLTVATNEKLFF.

The CDR3 sequence is CASSQDRGLRGNTIYF. CDR3 sequence (DNA): TGCGCCAGCAGCCAAGATAGGGGGCTAAGAGGAAACACCATATATTTT. The chain carries TRBV4-3 and TRBJ1-3; TRBD1 aligns across 7 bases. The V segment lost 0 bases and the J segment 4 bases; nucleotides outside the gene matches: 6. The CDR3 totals 16 residues. Germline CDR1 is LGHNA and CDR2 is YSLEER.

About this clone: The sample has other DNA sequences that encode this CDR3 too. J is TRBJ2-5 and V is TRBV5-6; TRBD2 matches at 12 bases. CDR1 and CDR2 from the germline V gene are SGHDT and YYEEEE. This CDR3 has 15 amino acids. V shed 2 bases and J 2 bases; nucleotides not matched to a gene: 1. In nucleotides, the CDR3 is TGTGCCAGCAGCTTAGGACTAGCGGGGCAAGAGACCCAGTACTTC. This sequence encodes CASSLGLAGQETQYF.

J is TRBJ1-2 and V is TRBV29-1, with D perhaps matching TRBD1 (6 bases). The CDR3 totals 11 residues. CDR1 is SQVTM and CDR2 is ANQGSEA in the germline V gene. CDR3 nucleotides: TGCAGTGCTGGACAGAGCTATGGCTACACCTTC. This translates into CSAGQSYGYTF. The complete variable domain, with remaining parts taken from reference TRBV29-1 and TRBJ1-2, reads SAVISQKPSRDICQRGTSLTIQCQVDSQVTMMFWYRQQPGQSLTLIATANQGSEATYESGFVIDKFPISRPNLTFSTLTVSNMSPEDSSIYLCSAGQSYGYTFGSGTRLTVV.

The V gene is TRBV7-2, the J gene TRBJ1-1, with 7 nucleotides matching TRBD1. The CDR3 covers 16 residues. Germline assignment: CDR1 SGHTA and CDR2 FQGNSA. V lost 2 bases, J lost 7 bases, and 13 bases stayed unmatched. This chain's CDR3 is CASSLRQGVAQGEAFF. The CDR3 coding sequence is TGTGCCAGCAGCTTAAGGCAGGGGGTTGCCCAAGGTGAAGCTTTCTTT.

This clone appeared a few times. This rearrangement joins TRBV27 to TRBJ2-7; perhaps TRBD1 as D (6 bases). Germline V gene data show CDR1 as MNHEY and CDR2 as SMNVEV (reference sequence). V lost 7 bases and J lost 1, with 14 bases in between. The CDR3 has 14 residues. CDR3 residues: CASKGTPSSYEQYF. CDR3 nucleotides: TGTGCCAGCAAGGGGACACCTTCATCCTACGAGCAGTACTTC.

This chain connects TRBV2 to TRBJ2-2; 9 nucleotides line up with TRBD1. Germline V gives CDR1 SNHLY, CDR2 FYNNEI. Trimming removed 4 bases from V and 6 bases from J; junction bases left unmatched: 9. The length of the CDR3 is 16 residues. The CDR3, as DNA: TGTGCCAGCAGTGGACAGACAGGGGGGAGAGCCGGGGAGCTGTTTTTT. Translating gives CASSGQTGGRAGELFF.

This clone has a single count. V is TRBV7-2 and J is TRBJ2-2; perhaps TRBD2 as D (7 bases). Germline values: CDR1 SGHTA, CDR2 FQGNSA. V lost 2 bases and J lost 7, with 17 bases in between. This CDR3 spans 16 amino acids. CDR3 sequence: CASSLNPRGAGGELFF. Written as DNA, the CDR3 is TGTGCCAGCAGCTTAAACCCCCGGGGGGCTGGCGGGGAGCTGTTTTTT.

The chain has TRBV6-5 and TRBJ1-2; D is unresolved. The CDR3 spans 15 residues. Trimming shortened V by 8 bases and J by 3 bases, and 19 bases separated the two germline ends. Germline-derived CDR1 and CDR2 are MNHEY and SVGAGI. The CDR3 bases are TGTGCCAGCGTGAAAGAATGGGCCATGGACTATGGCTACACCTTC. Residues: CASVKEWAMDYGYTF.

This sequence joins TRBV11-3 and TRBJ2-7; D ambiguous. V lost 0 bases, J lost 7 bases, and 10 bases lay in between. Germline V gives CDR1 SGHNT, CDR2 YENEEA. The CDR3 loop spans 13 amino acids. Written as DNA, the CDR3 is TGTGCCAGCAGCTTAGATTCTAGGAGAGAGCAGTACTTC. Translation gives CASSLDSRREQYF.

The V and J genes are TRBV5-1 and TRBJ2-5; 8 nucleotides agree with TRBD2. V gave up 3 bases and J gave up 5 bases; unmatched junction bases: 12. The germline gives CDR1 SGHRS, CDR2 YFSETQ. There are 16 residues in the CDR3. The CDR3 here is CASSWDVGLAAETQYF. CDR3 DNA sequence: TGCGCCAGCAGCTGGGACGTAGGACTAGCCGCGGAGACCCAGTACTTC. Complete variable domain (other parts from reference TRBV5-1 and TRBJ2-5): KAGVTQTPRYLIKTRGQQVTLSCSPISGHRSVSWYQQTPGQGLQFLFEYFSETQRNKGNFPGRFSGRQFSNSRSEMNVSTLELGDSALYLCASSWDVGLAAETQYFGPGTRLLVL.